This T cell receptor beta chain derives from a study of T cell responses to AZD1222 COVID-19 vaccine. Whole-study results and caveats: Just a handful of AZD1222 recipients tested seropositive at baseline.

TCRdb's copy holds only in-frame clones and misses some; the assay was immunoSEQ multiplex PCR. The sample shows 150,000 to 200,000 clones, almost 95% of them seen only once. Of note for this clone: What it binds is not known. Other DNA sequences of this sample code for an identical CDR3.

The CDR3 is 14 amino acids. The V end lost 0 bases, the J end lost 0 bases, and 3 bases lay between the germline ends. The germline gives CDR1 KGHSH, CDR2 LQKENI. This rearrangement joins TRBV18 to TRBJ2-1, with D hard to call. The material sequenced was peripheral blood, taken on day 0 of AZD1222 vaccination. The clonotype was recovered from an adult in good health. The CDR3 nucleotides read TGTGCCAGCTCACCACCGAGCTCCTACAATGAGCAGTTCTTC. It is translated as CASSPPSSYNEQFF.